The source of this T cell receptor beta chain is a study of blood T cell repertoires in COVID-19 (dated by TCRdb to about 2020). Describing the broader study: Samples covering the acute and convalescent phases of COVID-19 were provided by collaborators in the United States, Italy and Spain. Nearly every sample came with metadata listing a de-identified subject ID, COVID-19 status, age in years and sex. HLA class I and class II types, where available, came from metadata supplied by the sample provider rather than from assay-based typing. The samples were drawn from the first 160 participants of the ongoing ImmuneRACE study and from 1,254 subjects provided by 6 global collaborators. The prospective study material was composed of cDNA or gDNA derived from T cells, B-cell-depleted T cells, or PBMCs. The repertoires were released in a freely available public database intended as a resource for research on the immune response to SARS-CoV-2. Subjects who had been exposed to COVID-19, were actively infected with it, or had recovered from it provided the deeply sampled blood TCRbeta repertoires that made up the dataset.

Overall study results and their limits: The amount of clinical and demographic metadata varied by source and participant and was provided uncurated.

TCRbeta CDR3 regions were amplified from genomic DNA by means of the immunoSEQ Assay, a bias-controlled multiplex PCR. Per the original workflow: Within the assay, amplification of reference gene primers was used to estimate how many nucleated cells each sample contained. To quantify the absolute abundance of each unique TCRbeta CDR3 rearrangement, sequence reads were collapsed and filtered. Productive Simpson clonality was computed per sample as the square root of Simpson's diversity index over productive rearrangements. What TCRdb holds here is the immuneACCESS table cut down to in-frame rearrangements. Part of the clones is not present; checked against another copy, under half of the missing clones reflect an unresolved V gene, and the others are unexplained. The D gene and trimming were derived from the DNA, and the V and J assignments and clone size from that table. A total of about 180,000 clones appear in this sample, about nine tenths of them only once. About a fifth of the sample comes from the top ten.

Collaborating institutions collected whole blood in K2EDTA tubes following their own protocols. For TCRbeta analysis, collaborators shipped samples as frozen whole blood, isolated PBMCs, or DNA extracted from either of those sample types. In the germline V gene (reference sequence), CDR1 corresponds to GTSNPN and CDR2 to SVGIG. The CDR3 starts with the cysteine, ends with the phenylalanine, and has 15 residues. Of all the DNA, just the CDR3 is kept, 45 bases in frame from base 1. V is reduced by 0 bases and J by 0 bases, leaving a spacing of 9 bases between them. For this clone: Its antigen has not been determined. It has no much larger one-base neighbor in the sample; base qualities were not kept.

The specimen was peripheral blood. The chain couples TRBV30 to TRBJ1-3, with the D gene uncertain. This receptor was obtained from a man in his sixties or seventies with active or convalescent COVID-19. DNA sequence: TGTGCCTGGAGTGTCTCGATTAGCTCTGGAAACACCATATATTTT. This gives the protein CAWSVSISSGNTIYF.